This is a list of T cell receptor beta chains from one sample in a study of shared clonotypes between healthy human individuals. Assay used: immunoSEQ multiplex PCR; TCRdb lists only in-frame clones, some missing. Of millions of clones listed, around 90% are singletons. The sample taken for sequencing was naive CD4+ T cells sorted from blood. The receptor source for this set is a man aged 18 to 29 in good health. Each CDR3 is given with its conserved first and last residue. A D gene is named only where the DNA matches it firmly. Clone size is not always given. Where it is, it says once, few, many or a class for expanded clones.

d_call: -; j_call: TRBJ1-2; clone_size: -; v_call: TRBV19; cdr3_nt: TGTGCCAGTAGTGAACCCAGTGTGGGTGATGGCTACACCTTC; cdr3_aa: CASSEPSVGDGYTF
d_call: -; j_call: TRBJ2-7; clone_size: -; v_call: TRBV28; cdr3_nt: TGTGCCAGCAGAGGAGGTGTCTACGAGCAGTACTTC; cdr3_aa: CASRGGVYEQYF
d_call: -; j_call: TRBJ1-5; clone_size: -; v_call: TRBV4-2; cdr3_nt: TGTGCCAGCAGCCATGAGGGGCCCGATCAGCCCCAGCATTTT; cdr3_aa: CASSHEGPDQPQHF
d_call: TRBD1; j_call: TRBJ1-6; clone_size: few; v_call: TRBV7-9; cdr3_nt: TGTGCCAGCAGCCTCGGACAGGTCAATTCACCCCTCCACTTT; cdr3_aa: CASSLGQVNSPLHF
d_call: TRBD2; j_call: TRBJ2-2; clone_size: -; v_call: TRBV11-2; cdr3_nt: TGTGCCAGCAGCTTACCCTCGGGACTAGCGGGAAGGAACACCGGGGAGCTGTTTTTT; cdr3_aa: CASSLPSGLAGRNTGELFF
d_call: -; j_call: TRBJ2-7; clone_size: -; v_call: TRBV10-2; cdr3_nt: TGCGCCAGCAGTAGGCAGGAGATCTACGAGCAGTACTTC; cdr3_aa: CASSRQEIYEQYF
d_call: TRBD1; j_call: TRBJ2-3; clone_size: -; v_call: TRBV5-1; cdr3_nt: TGCGCCAGCAGCCCAGACAGGGCGTTGTCAGATACGCAGTATTTT; cdr3_aa: CASSPDRALSDTQYF
d_call: -; j_call: TRBJ2-1; clone_size: -; v_call: TRBV5-4; cdr3_nt: TGTGCCAGCACGGCCAGCTCCTACAATGAGCAGTTCTTC; cdr3_aa: CASTASSYNEQFF
d_call: TRBD2; j_call: TRBJ2-2; clone_size: -; v_call: TRBV29-1; cdr3_nt: TGCAGCGTGACTAGCGGGAGGAACACCGGGGAGCTGTTTTTT; cdr3_aa: CSVTSGRNTGELFF
d_call: -; j_call: TRBJ2-1; clone_size: -; v_call: TRBV6-5; cdr3_nt: TGTGCCAGCAGTTACGTCGGACCTTACGGGGCTGAGCAGTTCTTC; cdr3_aa: CASSYVGPYGAEQFF
d_call: -; j_call: TRBJ1-3; clone_size: -; v_call: TRBV9; cdr3_nt: TGTGCCAGCAGCGGACCGGGACTCTCCTCTGGAAACACCATATATTTT; cdr3_aa: CASSGPGLSSGNTIYF
d_call: TRBD1; j_call: TRBJ2-5; clone_size: once; v_call: TRBV5-4; cdr3_nt: TGTGCCAGCAGCTTGGTACAAACAGGGGGTAGGGAGACCCAGTACTTC; cdr3_aa: CASSLVQTGGRETQYF
d_call: TRBD2; j_call: TRBJ2-7; clone_size: -; v_call: TRBV19; cdr3_nt: TGTGCCAGTAGTTCTGGGACTAGCGGGAGGATGACTACCTACGAGCAGTACTTC; cdr3_aa: CASSSGTSGRMTTYEQYF
d_call: -; j_call: TRBJ2-7; clone_size: -; v_call: TRBV7-9; cdr3_nt: TGTGCCAGCACCTCAGGGGGGAGCGAGCAGTACTTC; cdr3_aa: CASTSGGSEQYF
d_call: -; j_call: TRBJ2-1; clone_size: -; v_call: TRBV5-1; cdr3_nt: TGCGCCAGCAGACGTCGTGGAGAACTCACTGGGCAGTTCTTC; cdr3_aa: CASRRRGELTGQFF
d_call: -; j_call: TRBJ2-2; clone_size: -; v_call: TRBV29-1; cdr3_nt: TGCAGCGTTGTGGTGGCGGGGCTGGCCGGGGAGCTGTTTTTT; cdr3_aa: CSVVVAGLAGELFF
d_call: -; j_call: TRBJ1-1; clone_size: -; v_call: TRBV19; cdr3_nt: TGTGCCAGTAGTATAGAACCCGGTGTAAAAGCTTTCTTT; cdr3_aa: CASSIEPGVKAFF
d_call: TRBD1; j_call: TRBJ1-1; clone_size: -; v_call: TRBV5-6; cdr3_nt: TGTGCCAGCAGGGGACAGGCGGTCACTGAAGCTTTCTTT; cdr3_aa: CASRGQAVTEAFF
d_call: -; j_call: TRBJ1-5; clone_size: -; v_call: TRBV6-1; cdr3_nt: TGTGCCAGCAGTTTGGACAGTAGCAATCAGCCCCAGCATTTT; cdr3_aa: CASSLDSSNQPQHF